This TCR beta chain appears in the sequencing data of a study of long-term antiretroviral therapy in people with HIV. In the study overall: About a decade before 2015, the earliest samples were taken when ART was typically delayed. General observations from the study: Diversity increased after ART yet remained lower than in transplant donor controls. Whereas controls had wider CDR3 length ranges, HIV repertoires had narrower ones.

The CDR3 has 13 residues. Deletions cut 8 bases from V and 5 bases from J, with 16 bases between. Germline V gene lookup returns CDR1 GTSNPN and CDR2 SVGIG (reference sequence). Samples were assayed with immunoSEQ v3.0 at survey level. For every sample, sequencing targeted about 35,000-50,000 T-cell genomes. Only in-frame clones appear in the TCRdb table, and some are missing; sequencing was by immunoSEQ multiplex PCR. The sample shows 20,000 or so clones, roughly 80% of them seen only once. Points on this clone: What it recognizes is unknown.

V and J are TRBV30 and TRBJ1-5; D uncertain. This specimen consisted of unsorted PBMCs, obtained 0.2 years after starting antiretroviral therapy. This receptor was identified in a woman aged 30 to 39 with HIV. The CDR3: CAESVGLDQPQHF. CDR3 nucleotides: TGTGCCGAGAGTGTGGGGTTAGATCAGCCCCAGCATTTT.